Following are 30 T cell receptor beta chains from one sample sequenced in a study of OX40 agonist ivuxolimab in advanced cancers. The repertoire was sequenced with immunoSEQ multiplex PCR; TCRdb's copy has only in-frame clones and lacks some. The sample records 77,000 or so clones, about 85% being singletons. The material sequenced was CD4+ or CD8+ T cells sorted from blood, taken in a trial of the OX40 agonist ivuxolimab. The origin of the receptors is an adult with an advanced solid tumor such as melanoma, head and neck, liver or kidney cancer.

The chain recombines TRBV6-1 with TRBJ2-7, with 9 bases identical to TRBD1. CDR1 and CDR2 from the germline V gene are MNHNS and SASEGT. This CDR3 is built from 13 residues. With 6 bases clipped from V and 3 bases from J, the junction kept 3 bases outside the gene matches. The CDR3: CASSRDRVYEQYF. The CDR3 DNA sequence: TGTGCCAGCAGCCGGGACAGGGTCTACGAGCAGTACTTC.

This clone was detected a few times. This chain joins TRBV7-3 and TRBJ1-1, with D unclear. Per germline, CDR1 SGHTA and CDR2 FQGTGA. V shed 5 bases and J shed 0 bases, with 10 bases lying between them. The CDR3 runs to 14 residues. CDR3 bases: TGTGCCAGCAGCCTTCAGAGTCTGAACACTGAAGCTTTCTTT. Protein: CASSLQSLNTEAFF.

Here the CDR3 DNA reads TGTGCCCTTGGAGAACAAGAGACCCAGTACTTC. Amino acids: CALGEQETQYF. V usage is TRBV7-8 and J usage is TRBJ2-5; D call uncertain. Deletions cut 11 bases from V and 2 bases from J, with 9 bases between. Per the germline V gene, CDR1 is SGHVS and CDR2 is FQNEAQ. The CDR3 covers 11 residues.

J is TRBJ2-7 and V is TRBV7-9; no clear D gene. The V end lost 5 bases, the J end lost 1 base, and 9 bases lay between the germline ends. The CDR3 has 13 amino acids. Germline V gene data show CDR1 as SEHNR and CDR2 as FQNEAQ (reference sequence). DNA for the CDR3: TGTGCCAGCAGCCGTGGTGTATCCTACGAGCAGTACTTC. Translation: CASSRGVSYEQYF.

The chain carries TRBV5-1 and TRBJ2-1, with D perhaps assigned TRBD1 or TRBD2 (6 bases each). V was clipped by 0 bases and J by 7 bases, with 17 bases between them. CDR3 length: 16 amino acids. Germline CDR1 reads SGHRS; CDR2 reads YFSETQ. CDR3 sequence reads: CASSLVVGGSYNEQFF. CDR3 in DNA: TGCGCCAGCAGCTTGGTGGTCGGGGGCTCTTATAATGAGCAGTTCTTC.

The chain links TRBV4-1 to TRBJ1-1; D remains unclear. V lost 0 bases and J lost 0, with 5 bases in between. Per germline, CDR1 MGHRA and CDR2 YSYEKL. The CDR3 sequence is 14 residues long. CDR3 sequence: CASSQEEVNTEAFF. CDR3 nucleotide sequence: TGCGCCAGCAGCCAAGAAGAGGTGAACACTGAAGCTTTCTTT.

A few counts support this clone. This sequence joins TRBV7-2 and TRBJ1-1; D may be TRBD1 (6 bases). The CDR3 length is 16 residues. Germline CDR1 is SGHTA and CDR2 is FQGNSA. Trimming removed 5 bases from V and 3 bases from J, with 19 bases in between. CDR3 loop: CASSEQGVGAYTEAFF. DNA for the CDR3: TGTGCCAGCAGCGAACAGGGTGTCGGAGCCTACACTGAAGCTTTCTTT.

V is TRBV27 and J is TRBJ2-7, with 9 bases identical to TRBD1. The CDR3 loop spans 15 amino acids. CDR1 is MNHEY and CDR2 is SMNVEV in the germline V gene (reference sequence). The V and J ends lost 4 bases and 3 bases, in that order; junction bases with no gene match: 7. CDR3: CASSSRRQGGYEQYF. The CDR3 region has the DNA TGTGCCAGCAGTTCCCGACGACAGGGGGGCTACGAGCAGTACTTC.

The chain uses TRBV4-1 and TRBJ2-5, with 9 positions matching TRBD2. Germline lookup yields CDR1 MGHRA and CDR2 YSYEKL. Germline trimming cut 1 base from V and 2 bases from J; bases unmatched to any gene: 8. This CDR3 is 17 amino acids long. The chain's CDR3 is CASSQVSSGATQETQYF. Here the CDR3 DNA reads TGCGCCAGCAGCCAAGTCTCTAGCGGGGCTACGCAAGAGACCCAGTACTTC.

The V call is TRBV6-1, the J call TRBJ2-7; D is possibly TRBD1 (5 bases). The CDR3 totals 12 residues. Germline lookup yields CDR1 MNHNS and CDR2 SASEGT. V was trimmed by 5 bases and J by 3 bases, leaving 8 bases between them. CDR3 region: CASSHTGYEQYF. The CDR3 nucleotides read TGTGCCAGCAGTCATACAGGCTACGAGCAGTACTTC.

The chain uses TRBV6-5 and TRBJ2-3; a possible D gene is TRBD2 (6 bases). The CDR3 consists of 13 residues. Looked up from germline, CDR1 is MNHEY and CDR2 is SVGAGI. V was pared by 7 bases and J by 5 bases, with 13 bases between. For the CDR3, the DNA is TGTGCCAGCAAACCACCGGGACTAGATACGCAGTATTTT. This encodes CASKPPGLDTQYF.

Points on this clone: One end of the junction fails to match germline, which may point to a read error. The chain recombines TRBV7-3 with TRBJ2-1, with 13 bases lining up with TRBD2. The CDR3 loop spans 16 amino acids. From germline, CDR1 is SGHTA and CDR2 FQGTGA. Written as DNA, the CDR3 is TGTGCCAGCAGCAGCAATCCGGGACTAGCGGGGCACCGGGAGATCTTC. It encodes CASSSNPGLAGHREIF.

This sequence joins TRBV7-2 and TRBJ1-5; possibly TRBD1 for D (5 bases). CDR3 length: 14 residues. The V gene's germline CDR1 is SGHTA and CDR2 FQGNSA. Trimming took 2 bases from V and 6 from J, leaving 11 bases between them. CDR3 coding DNA: TGTGCCAGCAGCTTACAACAGGAGGGTCAGCCCCAGCATTTT. Translating it yields CASSLQQEGQPQHF.

The chain uses TRBV7-9 and TRBJ2-7; D gene unclear. CDR1 is SEHNR and CDR2 is FQNEAQ in the germline V gene (reference sequence). V lost 0 bases and J lost 6, with 3 bases in between. The CDR3 runs to 11 residues. CDR3 in DNA: TGTGCCAGCAGCTTAGCTGGCGAGCAGTACTTC. Translation: CASSLAGEQYF.

The chain recombines TRBV5-1 with TRBJ1-1; perhaps TRBD1 as D (6 bases). This CDR3 is 15 amino acids long. The germline V gene encodes CDR1 SGHRS and CDR2 YFSETQ. V gave up 2 bases and J gave up 4 bases, with 15 bases separating them. The CDR3 reads CASSFSPTGLTEAFF. DNA for the CDR3: TGCGCCAGCAGCTTTTCACCCACAGGGCTCACTGAAGCTTTCTTT.

The chain combines TRBV10-2 with TRBJ1-5, with unresolved D. The CDR3 is 14 residues long. CDR1 WSHSY and CDR2 SAAADI come from the germline V gene. Trimming shortened V by 2 bases and J by 3 bases, and 8 bases separated the two germline ends. The CDR3 region has the DNA TGCGCCAGCAGTGAGCCGACCCTCAATCAGCCCCAGCATTTT. Its protein is CASSEPTLNQPQHF.

The CDR3 region is CAWRGRENSPLHF. DNA for the CDR3: TGTGCCTGGAGGGGCAGGGAAAATTCACCCCTCCACTTT. The V call is TRBV30, the J call TRBJ1-6, with D perhaps matching TRBD1 (5 bases). Trimming stripped 3 bases from V and 7 bases from J, with 10 bases between. The CDR3 runs to 13 residues. CDR1 is GTSNPN and CDR2 is SVGIG in the germline V gene (reference sequence).

The chain uses TRBV2 and TRBJ1-1; 9 nucleotides match TRBD1. This CDR3 contains 17 residues. Germline CDR1 SNHLY, CDR2 FYNNEI. With 4 bases clipped from V and 0 bases from J, the junction kept 9 bases outside the gene matches. This chain's CDR3 is CASSGIGTGIMNTEAFF. The CDR3 DNA reads as TGTGCCAGCAGTGGGATAGGGACAGGGATTATGAACACTGAAGCTTTCTTT.

The rearrangement joins TRBV7-3 to TRBJ2-3, with TRBD1 as a possible D gene (5 bases). CDR1 is SGHTA and CDR2 is FQGTGA in the germline V gene. This CDR3 comprises 15 residues. V was pared by 1 base and J by 3 bases, with 11 bases between. The CDR3 reads CASSLSRAPTDTQYF. The CDR3 DNA follows: TGTGCCAGCAGCTTAAGCAGGGCCCCGACAGATACGCAGTATTTT.

The chain links TRBV23-1 to TRBJ2-1; 9 bases agree with TRBD2. TRBV23-1 is an ORF for which the function is uncertain. The CDR3 sequence is 14 residues long. J lost 8 bases, V lost 4 bases, and 6 bases had no gene match. The DNA for the CDR3 is TGCGCCAGCAGTCGGGCGGGAGGGCCTCATGAGCAGTTCTTC. This encodes CASSRAGGPHEQFF.

V is TRBV7-6 and J is TRBJ2-1, with D perhaps matching TRBD1 or TRBD2 (5 bases each). Germline V gene sequence: CDR1 SGHVS, CDR2 FNYEAQ. The CDR3 length is 14 residues. V gave up 1 base and J gave up 2 bases, with 6 bases separating them. CDR3 in amino acids: CASSLEGPYNEQFF. In nucleotides, the CDR3 is TGTGCCAGCAGCTTAGAGGGACCCTACAATGAGCAGTTCTTC.

The V and J genes are TRBV10-3 and TRBJ2-1; weak D call: TRBD2 (6 bases). Germline V lookup: CDR1 ENHRY, CDR2 SYGVKD. The CDR3 has 17 amino acids. V dropped 8 bases and J dropped 8 bases, with 28 bases sitting between them. Here the CDR3 reads CAIPADISGSSGYEQFF. CDR3 nucleotides: TGTGCCATCCCAGCCGATATTTCCGGGAGCAGTGGTTATGAGCAGTTCTTC.

The chain is built from TRBV21-1 and TRBJ2-1; the table's D gene call, TRBD1, was not cross checked with the DNA. TRBV21-1 is noted as a pseudogene. The CDR3 consists of 13 residues. CDR3 DNA sequence: TGTGCCAGCAGCAGGACAGTTTACAATGAGCAGTTCTTC. Amino acids: CASSRTVYNEQFF.

The chain carries TRBV7-9 and TRBJ2-3; the match to TRBD1 covers 9 bases. CDR3 length equals 16 residues. Per the germline V gene, CDR1 is SEHNR and CDR2 is FQNEAQ (reference sequence). V gave up 5 bases and J gave up 3 bases; unmatched junction bases: 9. CDR3 bases: TGTGCCAGCAGCCCCGGGACAGGGCTGAGGACAGATACGCAGTATTTT. Its protein product is CASSPGTGLRTDTQYF.

This clone showed up just a few times. The J gene is TRBJ2-7, the V gene TRBV5-5; a possible D gene is TRBD1 (6 bases). The CDR3 has 12 amino acids. The germline V gene has CDR1 SGHKS and CDR2 YYEKEE (reference sequence). Trimming cost V 5 bases and J 4 bases, with 10 bases left between them. CDR3 DNA: TGTGCCAGCAGTCTAGGACAGTACGAGCAGTACTTC. Translated, it gives CASSLGQYEQYF.

This chain uses TRBV28 with TRBJ1-3; D unclear. V was trimmed by 2 bases and J by 7 bases, leaving 9 bases between them. Germline values: CDR1 MDHEN, CDR2 SYDVKM. This CDR3 contains 13 residues. DNA for the CDR3: TGTGCCAGCAGTTTAGATCGGTGGAACACCATATATTTT. Translation: CASSLDRWNTIYF.

The rearrangement joins TRBV2 to TRBJ1-2; D is undetermined. Trimming stripped 3 bases from V and 3 bases from J, with 8 bases between. CDR1 and CDR2 (germline): SNHLY, FYNNEI. The CDR3 totals 13 residues. The CDR3 loop reads CASSEGRDYGYTF. CDR3 DNA: TGTGCCAGCAGTGAGGGTAGGGACTATGGCTACACCTTC.

The chain recombines TRBV9 with TRBJ1-1; D uncertain. Germline V gene sequence: CDR1 SGDLS, CDR2 YYNGEE. The CDR3 spans 14 residues. V was pared by 1 base and J by 4 bases, with 11 bases between. The CDR3 sequence: CASSVRSELTEAFF. The CDR3 DNA sequence: TGTGCCAGCAGCGTAAGGTCTGAACTCACTGAAGCTTTCTTT.

The CDR3: CASSYPDRLPGELFF. The CDR3 DNA sequence: TGTGCCAGCAGTTACCCGGACAGGCTGCCCGGGGAGCTGTTTTTT. The V gene is TRBV6-6, the J gene TRBJ2-2; 7 bases are shared with TRBD1. The CDR3 totals 15 residues. Germline CDR1 reads MNHNY; CDR2 reads SVGAGI (reference sequence). Trimming removed 2 bases from V and 6 bases from J; junction bases left unmatched: 6.

The gene calls are TRBV28 and TRBJ1-4; maybe TRBD1 (6 bases). Germline V gene lookup returns CDR1 MDHEN and CDR2 SYDVKM. The CDR3 covers 15 residues. Trimming left V 7 bases short and J 0 bases short, with 12 bases between. The CDR3 nucleotides are TGTGCCAGCATGAGAGGGGGGGCAACTAATGAAAAACTGTTTTTT. Protein product: CASMRGGATNEKLFF.